The rows below give T cell receptor beta chains drawn from one sample of a study of cytomegalovirus exposure and HLA in healthy donors. Some clones are missing from TCRdb's copy, which holds only in-frame ones; the method was immunoSEQ multiplex PCR. The sample includes around 250,000 clones, about 80% of them seen just once. Sequencing was carried out using PBMCs. The source of these receptors is a woman in her sixties in good health and CMV-seropositive. The CDR3 runs from the conserved cysteine through the conserved F or W. The D gene is left open where the match is weak. Clone size, where shown, is once, few, many, or a class for clones that have expanded.

V gene	J gene	clone size	D gene	CDR3 DNA	CDR3 protein
TRBV4-1	TRBJ2-7	NA	NA	TGCGCCAGCAGCCAAGCTGAGACTACCCGCGAGCAGTACTTC	CASSQAETTREQYF
TRBV2	TRBJ1-2	NA	NA	TGTGCCGCCTCCTCGACAGGTACATTTTCCGGCTACACCTTC	CAASSTGTFSGYTF
TRBV9	TRBJ1-2	few	NA	TGTGCCAGCAGCCCGAGGGAGAACGAGAGGGGCTACACCTTC	CASSPRENERGYTF
TRBV6-5	TRBJ1-5	NA	TRBD1	TGTGCCAGCAGTTACGGGGGACAGCAGCCCCAGCATTTT	CASSYGGQQPQHF
TRBV5-1	TRBJ1-2	few	NA	TGCGCCAGCAGCTTGGCGTCTACAGGTCTCTATGGCTACACCTTC	CASSLASTGLYGYTF
TRBV5-1	TRBJ2-3	NA	NA	TGCGCCAGCAGTTGGGGGGGGGCGAGCACAGATACGCAGTATTTT	CASSWGGASTDTQYF
TRBV7-2	TRBJ2-7	once	TRBD2	TGTGCCAGCAGCTTACTGGGGACTAGCGGGATCTACGAGCAGTACTTC	CASSLLGTSGIYEQYF
TRBV15	TRBJ1-4	NA	TRBD1	TGTGCCACCAGCGCCCCCCGGGACAGGGGTAATGAAAAACTGTTTTTT	CATSAPRDRGNEKLFF
TRBV2	TRBJ1-1	NA	TRBD1	TGTGCCAGCAGTGAACCCAGGGGGCAGAACACTGAAGCTTTCTTT	CASSEPRGQNTEAFF
TRBV21-1	TRBJ2-7	NA	NA	TGTGCCAGCAGGGGACAGGAAGGGCTTGAGTCTCGCTACGAGCAGTACTTC	CASRGQEGLESRYEQYF
TRBV15	TRBJ2-5	NA	TRBD1	TGTGCCACCAGCAGCTCACCGGGACAGGGAATTGAGACCCAGTACTTC	CATSSSPGQGIETQYF
TRBV19	TRBJ2-6	NA	NA	TGTGCCAGTAGTGACGGAGACTCTGGGGCCAACGTCCTGACTTTC	CASSDGDSGANVLTF
TRBV7-3	TRBJ2-3	NA	TRBD1	TGTGCCAGCAGCACAACCTCCGGGACAGGGGGAGATACGCAGTATTTT	CASSTTSGTGGDTQYF
TRBV2	TRBJ2-5	NA	NA	TGTGCCAGCAGGTACACGCGGGAGACCCAGTACTTC	CASRYTRETQYF
TRBV5-4	TRBJ2-1	NA	NA	TGTGCCAGCAGCCCTACCGGCGGGTTTGGGTACAATGAGCAGTTCTTC	CASSPTGGFGYNEQFF
TRBV10-3	TRBJ2-7	NA	TRBD2	TGTGCCATCAGGGGACTAGGGGGATACGAGCAGTACTTC	CAIRGLGGYEQYF
TRBV27	TRBJ1-2	NA	TRBD1	TGTGCCAGCAGCAGACAGACAGGGCTGGGCTACACCTTC	CASSRQTGLGYTF
TRBV27	TRBJ1-2	NA	NA	TGTGCCAGCAGTTTAGACAGAAACTATGGCTACACCTTC	CASSLDRNYGYTF